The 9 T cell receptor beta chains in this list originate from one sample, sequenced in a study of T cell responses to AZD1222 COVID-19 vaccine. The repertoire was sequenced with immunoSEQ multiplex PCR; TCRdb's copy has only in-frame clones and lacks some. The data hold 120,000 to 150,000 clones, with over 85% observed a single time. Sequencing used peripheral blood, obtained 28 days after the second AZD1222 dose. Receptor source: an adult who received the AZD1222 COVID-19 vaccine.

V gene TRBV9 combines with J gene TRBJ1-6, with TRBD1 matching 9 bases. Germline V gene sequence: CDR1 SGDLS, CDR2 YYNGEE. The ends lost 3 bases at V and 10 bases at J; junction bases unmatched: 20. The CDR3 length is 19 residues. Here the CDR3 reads CASSDRDRVNMGLGSPLHF. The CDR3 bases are TGTGCCAGCAGCGACCGGGACAGGGTTAATATGGGGCTGGGGTCACCCCTCCACTTT.

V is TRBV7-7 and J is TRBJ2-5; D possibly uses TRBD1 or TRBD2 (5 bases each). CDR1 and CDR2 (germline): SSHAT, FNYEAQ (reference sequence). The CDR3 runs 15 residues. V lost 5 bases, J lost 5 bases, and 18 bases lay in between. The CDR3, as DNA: TGTGCCAGCAGCCCGTCAGAGGGCGCAGGGGAGACCCAGTACTTC. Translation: CASSPSEGAGETQYF. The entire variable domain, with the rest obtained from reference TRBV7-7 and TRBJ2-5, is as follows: GAGVSQSPRYKVTKRGQDVTLRCDPISSHATLYWYQQALGQGPEFLTYFNYEAQPDKSGLPSDRFSAERPEGSISTLTIQRTEQRDSAMYRCASSPSEGAGETQYFGPGTRLLVL.

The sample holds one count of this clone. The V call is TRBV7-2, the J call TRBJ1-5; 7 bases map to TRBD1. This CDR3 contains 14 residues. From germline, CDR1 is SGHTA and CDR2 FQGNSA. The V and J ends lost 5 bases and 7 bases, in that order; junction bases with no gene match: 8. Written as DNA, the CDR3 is TGTGCCAGCAGCGTTGGGACAGATGGCCAGCCCCAGCATTTT. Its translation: CASSVGTDGQPQHF.

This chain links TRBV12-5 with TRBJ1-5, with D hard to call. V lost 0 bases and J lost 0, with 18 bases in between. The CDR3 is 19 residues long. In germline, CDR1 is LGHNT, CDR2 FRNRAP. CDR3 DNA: TGTGCTAGTGGTTTGGTCCCCAAGGGAAGAGGGAATAGCAATCAGCCCCAGCATTTT. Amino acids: CASGLVPKGRGNSNQPQHF.

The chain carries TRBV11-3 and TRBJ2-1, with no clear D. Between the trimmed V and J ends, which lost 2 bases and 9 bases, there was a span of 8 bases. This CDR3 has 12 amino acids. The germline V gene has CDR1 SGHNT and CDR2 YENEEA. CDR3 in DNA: TGTGCCAGCAGCTTACTGGAAGGTGAGCAGTTCTTC. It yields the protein CASSLLEGEQFF.

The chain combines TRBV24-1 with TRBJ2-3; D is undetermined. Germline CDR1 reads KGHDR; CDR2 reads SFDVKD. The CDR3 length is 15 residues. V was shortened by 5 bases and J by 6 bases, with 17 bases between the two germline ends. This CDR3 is CATSGALQSGDTQYF. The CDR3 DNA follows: TGTGCCACCAGTGGAGCCCTCCAGAGTGGGGATACGCAGTATTTT.

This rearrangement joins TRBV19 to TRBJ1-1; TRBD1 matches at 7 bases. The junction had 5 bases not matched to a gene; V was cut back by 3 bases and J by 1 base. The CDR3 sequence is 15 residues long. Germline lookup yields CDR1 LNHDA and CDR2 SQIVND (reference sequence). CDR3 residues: CASSIPAGGNTEAFF. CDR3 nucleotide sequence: TGTGCCAGTAGTATCCCGGCAGGGGGGAACACTGAAGCTTTCTTT.

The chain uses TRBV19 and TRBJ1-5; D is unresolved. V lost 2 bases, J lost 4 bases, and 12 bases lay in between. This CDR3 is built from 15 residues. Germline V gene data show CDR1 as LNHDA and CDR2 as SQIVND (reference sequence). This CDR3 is CASSISAQLNQPQHF. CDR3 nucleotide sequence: TGTGCCAGTAGTATATCGGCACAGCTTAATCAGCCCCAGCATTTT.

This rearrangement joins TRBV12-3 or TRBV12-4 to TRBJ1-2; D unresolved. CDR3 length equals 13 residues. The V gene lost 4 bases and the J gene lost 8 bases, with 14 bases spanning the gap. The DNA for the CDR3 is TGTGCCAGCAGTTGGAGCCCGAGTATAGGCTACACCTTC. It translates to CASSWSPSIGYTF.